These 11 T cell receptor beta chains share one sample of origin, sequenced in a study of blood T cell repertoires in COVID-19. Repertoires were generated with immunoSEQ multiplex PCR, while TCRdb's copy carries only in-frame clones and drops some. The data show around 200,000 clones, around 80% seen once. The sequencing sample was made of peripheral blood. All receptors come from a woman younger than 45 with COVID-19, enrolled during active disease.

V usage is TRBV6-5 and J usage is TRBJ2-7; 10 bases map to TRBD2. The V segment lost 7 bases and the J segment 6 bases; nucleotides outside the gene matches: 6. Germline CDR1 and CDR2: MNHEY and SVGAGI. The CDR3 consists of 13 residues. CDR3 nucleotide sequence: TGTGCCAGCATCGGACTAGCGGCGGGCGAGCAGTACTTC. The encoded protein is CASIGLAAGEQYF.

The rearrangement links TRBV7-9 to TRBJ1-1; no clear D. There are 13 residues in the CDR3. V was trimmed by 5 bases and J by 4 bases, leaving 11 bases between them. Germline CDR1 reads SEHNR; CDR2 reads FQNEAQ (reference sequence). The CDR3 nucleotides are TGTGCCAGCAGCAATGAAGCGGGCACTGAAGCTTTCTTT. Its protein product is CASSNEAGTEAFF.

The gene calls are TRBV7-9 and TRBJ1-1; 7 bases fit TRBD1. CDR1 is SEHNR and CDR2 is FQNEAQ in the germline V gene (reference sequence). CDR3 length equals 15 residues. Trimming removed 5 bases from V and 6 bases from J; junction bases left unmatched: 12. This chain's CDR3 is CASSHPKTGTAEAFF. The CDR3, as DNA: TGTGCCAGCAGCCATCCAAAGACAGGGACGGCTGAAGCTTTCTTT.

The gene calls are TRBV3-1 (or the pseudogene TRBV3-2) and TRBJ2-2, with D possibly TRBD2 on 6 matching bases. The CDR3 is 15 residues long. Germline assignment: CDR1 LGHDT and CDR2 YNNKEL (reference sequence). V dropped 4 bases and J dropped 4 bases, with 13 bases sitting between them. The CDR3 reads CASSLRTIPTGELFF. CDR3 nucleotides: TGTGCCAGCAGCCTACGGACTATTCCCACCGGGGAGCTGTTTTTT.

The V call is TRBV7-9, the J call TRBJ2-2; 11 bases map to TRBD2. This CDR3 contains 17 residues. The junction had 9 bases not matched to a gene; V was cut back by 4 bases and J by 5 bases. Germline V gene data show CDR1 as SEHNR and CDR2 as FQNEAQ (reference sequence). The DNA for the CDR3 is TGTGCCAGCAGCTGGGGGACTAGCGGTGGGGAGACCGGGGAGCTGTTTTTT. Encoded protein: CASSWGTSGGETGELFF.

J is TRBJ2-3 and V is TRBV6-5; TRBD2 matches 12 bases. CDR3 length: 15 residues. V lost 7 bases to trimming and J lost 6 bases; unmatched junction nucleotides: 8. The germline V gene has CDR1 MNHEY and CDR2 SVGAGI. The CDR3 nucleotides read TGTGCCAGCAAGCGACTAGCGGGAGTTGGCGATACGCAGTATTTT. Its translation: CASKRLAGVGDTQYF.

The rearrangement uses TRBV28 and TRBJ2-3; 7 nucleotides align to TRBD2. The CDR3 covers 14 residues. The germline CDR1 and CDR2 sequences are MDHEN and SYDVKM. DNA for the CDR3: TGTGCATCCAGCGGGGTCCATAGCACAGATACGCAGTATTTT. Translated, it gives CASSGVHSTDTQYF.

Only a few counts were recorded for this clone. The chain has TRBV2 and TRBJ2-7, with D maybe TRBD2 (6 bases). The CDR3 is 12 amino acids. The germline V gene has CDR1 SNHLY and CDR2 FYNNEI. V lost 6 bases, J lost 5 bases, and 11 bases lay in between. The CDR3 is CASSGWEDEQYF. The CDR3 DNA reads TGTGCCAGCAGCGGGTGGGAGGACGAGCAGTACTTC.

The chain joins TRBV7-3 to TRBJ2-3, with 9 positions matching TRBD2. V lost 0 bases to trimming and J lost 4 bases; unmatched junction nucleotides: 8. The CDR3 is 17 amino acids. Per the germline V gene, CDR1 is SGHTA and CDR2 is FQGTGA. As DNA, the CDR3 is TGTGCCAGCAGCTTAACGTCGCCTAGCGGGGAATCAGATACGCAGTATTTT. This gives the protein CASSLTSPSGESDTQYF.

This clone was seen once. This chain uses TRBV3-1 (or the pseudogene TRBV3-2) with TRBJ1-6; 7 bases align to TRBD1. Germline CDR1 and CDR2: LGHDT and YNNKEL (reference sequence). The CDR3 is 14 amino acids. Trimming removed 2 bases from V and 7 bases from J; junction bases left unmatched: 2. This CDR3 reads CASSQRGQNSPLHF. The CDR3, as DNA: TGTGCCAGCAGCCAAAGGGGGCAAAATTCACCCCTCCACTTT.

V is TRBV3-1 (or the pseudogene TRBV3-2) and J is TRBJ1-1; a possible D gene is TRBD1 (6 bases). The CDR3 spans 16 residues. Germline loops: CDR1 LGHDT, CDR2 YNNKEL (reference sequence). Trimming cost V 3 bases and J 5 bases, with 19 bases left between them. Written as DNA, the CDR3 is TGTGCCAGCAGCCAGAACAGGGTATTTAATCGGACTGAAGCTTTCTTT. Translated: CASSQNRVFNRTEAFF.